Sequencing of this T cell receptor beta chain was carried out in a study of T cell changes during pregnancy in multiple sclerosis. Sequencing was performed with immunoSEQ multiplex PCR; in TCRdb, only in-frame clones are kept and a portion is missing. This sample has 25,000 to 30,000 clones, with around nine tenths found just once. Trimming at V came to 1 base and at J to 5 bases, leaving 10 bases not matched to a gene. CDR1 is MNHNS, CDR2 SASEGT, per germline. The CDR3 extends over 18 amino acids. The TCR was taken from a female donor with multiple sclerosis, enrolled in a pregnancy study. Sequencing used CD8+ T cells from peripheral blood mononuclear cells, obtained after pregnancy. V is TRBV6-1 and J is TRBJ2-5; 13 bases are a match to TRBD2. CDR3 sequence reads: CASSEEVYGLAGVETQYF. CDR3 DNA: TGTGCCAGCAGTGAAGAGGTCTATGGACTAGCGGGAGTTGAGACCCAGTACTTC.